This TCR beta chain was profiled in a study of early T cells in non-severe SARS-CoV-2 infection. Study context: Chains stayed unpaired after sequencing of bulk RNA from unsorted whole blood.

The sample holds many counts of this clonotype. Its antigen remains unknown. Each cDNA molecule carried a unique molecular identifier. Using its own MiXCR run on the 5' RACE reads, TCRdb lists one record per CDR3 protein. Of 40,000 to 60,000 distinct CDR3 sequences listed, 6.5% to 9.5% are singletons. Points from the study as a whole: Database matching using VDJdb favored anti-spike CD8 responses, with private and CD4 specificities left missing.

The CDR3 sequence is 15 residues long. The ends lost 5 bases at V and 2 bases at J; junction bases unmatched: 7. Germline CDR1 and CDR2: DFQATT and SNEGSKA (reference sequence). V and J are TRBV20-1 and TRBJ1-3; 9 bases line up with TRBD1. The sample consisted of whole blood. This TCR came from an adult who was a healthcare worker with PCR-confirmed SARS-CoV-2 infection or an uninfected control (not recorded which). The CDR3 DNA reads as TGCAGTGCTCTCCACCGGGACAGGGCTGGAAACACCATATATTTT. It specifies CSALHRDRAGNTIYF.